The TCR beta chain described here comes from a study of cytomegalovirus exposure and HLA in healthy donors. Broader study findings: Despite most TCR sequences being rare, some public TCRs occurred in many donors.

Samples came from healthy bone marrow donors. Donors showed nominal health when sampled, although they likely had unrecorded immune exposures. On this clone itself: Its target is not known.

Looked up from germline, CDR1 is PRHDT and CDR2 is FYEKMQ (reference sequence). The CDR3 covers 14 residues. Losses at the gene ends were 5 bases for V and 5 bases for J; bases not matched to a gene: 2. PCR amplification relied on 60 Vbeta primers (plus 13 Jbeta primers). This table comes from immunoSEQ multiplex PCR, and its TCRdb copy is limited to in-frame clones, with some not included. The sample features some 200,000 clones, with roughly 1.2% in its top ten. Material for sequencing was PBMCs. The chain combines TRBV13 with TRBJ2-7, with 14 bases aligning to TRBD2. The sequence came from a girl aged 2-10 years in good health and CMV-seropositive. The CDR3 loop is CASSGLAGGHEQYF. The CDR3 DNA follows: TGTGCCAGCAGCGGACTAGCGGGAGGCCACGAGCAGTACTTC.